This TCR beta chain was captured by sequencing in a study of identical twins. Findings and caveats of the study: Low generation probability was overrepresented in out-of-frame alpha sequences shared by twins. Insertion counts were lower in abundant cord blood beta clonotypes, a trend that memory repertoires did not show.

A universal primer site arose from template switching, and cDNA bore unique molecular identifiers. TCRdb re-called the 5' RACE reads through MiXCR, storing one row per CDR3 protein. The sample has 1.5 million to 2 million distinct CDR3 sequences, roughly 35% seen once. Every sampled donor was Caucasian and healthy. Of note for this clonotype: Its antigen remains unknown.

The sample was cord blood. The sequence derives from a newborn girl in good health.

The CDR3 is CASRSAGAVYEQYF. The DNA for the CDR3 is TGTGCCAGCAGATCCGCGGGAGCGGTTTACGAGCAGTACTTC. The chain employs TRBV2 and TRBJ2-7, with 7 positions matching TRBD2. Germline-derived CDR1 and CDR2 are SNHLY and FYNNEI. Trimming cost V 6 bases and J 4 bases; bases outside gene matches: 9. The CDR3 loop spans 14 amino acids.